The clone carrying this TCR beta chain was seen a handful of times. Its antigen is unknown. The sample is drawn from a study of cytomegalovirus exposure and HLA in healthy donors. Study results and caveats: There were fewer than 200 TCR beta chains listed as cytomegalovirus-associated. That first-cohort TCR clusters tended to co-occur in the 100 to 150 validation repertoires was found in a later analysis.

Data came from immunoSEQ multiplex PCR; TCRdb stores just in-frame clones and leaves some out. The sample has about 280,000 clones; approximately 90% are singletons. This CDR3 has 14 residues. Trimming took off 3 bases at V and 4 bases at J, with 12 bases between the two ends. CDR1 SNHLY and CDR2 FYNNEI come from the germline V gene. The chain uses TRBV2 and TRBJ1-2, with D maybe TRBD1 (6 bases). Sequenced input: PBMCs. This receptor was obtained from a woman younger than 35 in good health and CMV-seronegative. CDR3 loop: CASSDGRGTYGYTF. The CDR3 bases are TGTGCCAGCAGTGATGGCAGGGGCACCTATGGCTACACCTTC.